This is a list of T cell receptor beta chains from one sample in a study of control samples from healthy donors and cancer patients. Assay: immunoSEQ multiplex PCR; the TCRdb copy retains only in-frame clones and omits some. The sample lists around 130,000 clones, roughly 95% occurring once. Sequencing input: blood. These receptor sequences come from a young man in good health. CDR3s include the opening cysteine and the closing phenylalanine or tryptophan. D genes are given only for firm matches. The size of a clone is reported for some rows only, either as once, few or many, or as a class for expanded clones.

J: TRBJ2-7
V: TRBV28
D: NA
length: 11
size: NA
DNA: TGTGCCAGCCGATCAGGGGGGGAGCAGTACTTC
CDR3: CASRSGGEQYF

J: TRBJ1-5
V: TRBV4-3
D: NA
length: 14
size: NA
DNA: TGCGCCAGCAGCCACCACCATAGCAATCAGCCCCAGCATTTT
CDR3: CASSHHHSNQPQHF

J: TRBJ1-1
V: TRBV18
D: NA
length: 17
size: NA
DNA: TGTGCCAGCTCACCACCGCGGAGGGGGTCAATGAACACTGAAGCTTTCTTT
CDR3: CASSPPRRGSMNTEAFF

J: TRBJ2-1
V: TRBV5-5
D: NA
length: 11
size: once
DNA: TGTGCCAGCAGCTTGGGACTAGTGCAGTTCTTC
CDR3: CASSLGLVQFF

J: TRBJ2-3
V: TRBV11-2
D: TRBD2
length: 15
size: NA
DNA: TGTGCCAGCAGCTTACTAGCGGGCGCCACAGATACGCAGTATTTT
CDR3: CASSLLAGATDTQYF

J: TRBJ2-2
V: TRBV5-6
D: TRBD1
length: 16
size: NA
DNA: TGTGCCAGCAGCCCGGTGGACAGGGGGCAAACCGGGGAGCTGTTTTTT
CDR3: CASSPVDRGQTGELFF

J: TRBJ1-2
V: TRBV7-9
D: TRBD1
length: 17
size: NA
DNA: TGTGCCAGCAGCTTAACTCCCGGACCGACAGGGTCCTATGGCTACACCTTC
CDR3: CASSLTPGPTGSYGYTF

J: TRBJ2-5
V: TRBV30
D: TRBD2
length: 16
size: NA
DNA: TGTGCCTATGGGATGGCGCTAGCGGGGGGATCAGAGACCCAGTACTTC
CDR3: CAYGMALAGGSETQYF

J: TRBJ1-1
V: TRBV4-1
D: NA
length: 12
size: NA
DNA: TGCGCCAGCAGCCCAGACGGCACTGAAGCTTTCTTT
CDR3: CASSPDGTEAFF

J: TRBJ1-2
V: TRBV5-1
D: TRBD1
length: 16
size: NA
DNA: TGCGCCAGCAGCTCGGGGGACAGGGATCGGCGCTATGGCTACACCTTC
CDR3: CASSSGDRDRRYGYTF

J: TRBJ1-5
V: TRBV21-1
D: NA
length: 16
size: NA
DNA: TGTGCCAGCAGCGCAAGCAGGGGGCTAGGCAATCAGCCCCAGCATTTT
CDR3: CASSASRGLGNQPQHF

J: TRBJ2-5
V: TRBV28
D: TRBD2
length: 18
size: medium-sized
DNA: TGTGCCAGCAGTTCCACTCGACTAGCGGGGATGTACCAAGAGACCCAGTACTTC
CDR3: CASSSTRLAGMYQETQYF

J: TRBJ1-1
V: TRBV6-1
D: NA
length: 13
size: NA
DNA: TGTGCCAGCAGTGAAGTCAGCGGAGCTGAAGCTTTCTTT
CDR3: CASSEVSGAEAFF

J: TRBJ2-2
V: TRBV2
D: NA
length: 10
size: NA
DNA: TGTGCCAGCATGGCCGGGGAGCTGTTTTTT
CDR3: CASMAGELFF

J: TRBJ1-2
V: TRBV7-9
D: NA
length: 16
size: NA
DNA: TGTGCCAGCAGCTTAGCGATTGGGGGGAAGGGCTTCGGCTACACCTTC
CDR3: CASSLAIGGKGFGYTF

J: TRBJ1-1
V: TRBV6-5
D: TRBD1
length: 15
size: NA
DNA: TGTGCCAGCAGTTACTCACAACAGGGGCGGACTGAAGCTTTCTTT
CDR3: CASSYSQQGRTEAFF

J: TRBJ1-1
V: TRBV19
D: NA
length: 14
size: once
DNA: TGTGCCAGTAGTATTACAGGGAAGGGAACTGAAGCTTTCTTT
CDR3: CASSITGKGTEAFF

J: TRBJ1-6
V: TRBV2
D: TRBD1
length: 14
size: NA
DNA: TGTGCCAGCAGTGGGACAGGGGGATATTCACCCCTCCACTTT
CDR3: CASSGTGGYSPLHF

J: TRBJ1-1
V: TRBV15
D: NA
length: 15
size: NA
DNA: TGTGCCACCAGATTCGACCAGGGCATGAACACTGAAGCTTTCTTT
CDR3: CATRFDQGMNTEAFF

J: TRBJ2-7
V: TRBV3-1/TRBV3-2
D: NA
length: 16
size: NA
DNA: TGTGCCAGCAGCCAAGTAAGAGAAGCCGGTCCCTACGAGCAGTACTTC
CDR3: CASSQVREAGPYEQYF

J: TRBJ1-2
V: TRBV7-9
D: TRBD1
length: 14
size: few
DNA: TGTGCCAGCAGCTTAGCTGGGACAGAATATGGCTACACCTTC
CDR3: CASSLAGTEYGYTF

J: TRBJ1-2
V: TRBV5-1
D: TRBD1
length: 14
size: NA
DNA: TGCGCCAGCAGCTTAGGGACAGAAGCATATGGCTACACCTTC
CDR3: CASSLGTEAYGYTF

J: TRBJ2-5
V: TRBV5-1
D: TRBD2
length: 14
size: NA
DNA: TGCGCCAGCAGCTTCGGGGGGGCTGGGGAGACCCAGTACTTC
CDR3: CASSFGGAGETQYF

J: TRBJ2-5
V: TRBV11-2
D: NA
length: 15
size: NA
DNA: TGTGCCAGCAGCTTAGTCCCCCTGCGAAAAGAGACCCAGTACTTC
CDR3: CASSLVPLRKETQYF

J: TRBJ2-7
V: TRBV11-3
D: NA
length: 12
size: once
DNA: TGTGCCAGCAGCTTAGCGGACTACGAGCAGTACTTC
CDR3: CASSLADYEQYF

J: TRBJ1-1
V: TRBV25-1
D: NA
length: 13
size: NA
DNA: TGTGCCAGCAGGCCAACAAGCGACACTGAAGCTTTCTTT
CDR3: CASRPTSDTEAFF

J: TRBJ2-7
V: TRBV5-1
D: NA
length: 13
size: NA
DNA: TGCGCCAGCAGCGAGGTACCATCCTACGAGCAGTACTTC
CDR3: CASSEVPSYEQYF

J: TRBJ1-2
V: TRBV4-1
D: NA
length: 15
size: NA
DNA: TGCGCCAGCAGCCAAGAAGATTACAGGCACTATGGCTACACCTTC
CDR3: CASSQEDYRHYGYTF

J: TRBJ1-6
V: TRBV6-6
D: NA
length: 16
size: once
DNA: TGTGCCAGCAGGGGGCAGTTATTGGGTTATAATTCACCCCTCCACTTT
CDR3: CASRGQLLGYNSPLHF

J: TRBJ1-1
V: TRBV19
D: NA
length: 13
size: once
DNA: TGTGCCGTATGGGCCCGGGGGAACACTGAAGCTTTCTTT
CDR3: CAVWARGNTEAFF

J: TRBJ1-4
V: TRBV6-1
D: NA
length: 14
size: NA
DNA: TGTGCCAGCAGTGAGGGGGGGATCGATGAAAAACTGTTTTTT
CDR3: CASSEGGIDEKLFF

J: TRBJ1-3
V: TRBV7-2
D: NA
length: 16
size: NA
DNA: TGTGCCAGCAGCTATCAAGGGACCCCAACTGGAAACACCATATATTTT
CDR3: CASSYQGTPTGNTIYF

J: TRBJ1-2
V: TRBV6-2/TRBV6-3
D: TRBD1
length: 12
size: NA
DNA: TGTGCCAGCAGCGGGACAGGCTATGGCTACACCTTC
CDR3: CASSGTGYGYTF

J: TRBJ1-2
V: TRBV3-1/TRBV3-2
D: NA
length: 15
size: NA
DNA: TGTGCCAGCAGCCAAGATGTGCGGGGGAACTATGGCTACACCTTC
CDR3: CASSQDVRGNYGYTF

J: TRBJ2-7
V: TRBV14
D: TRBD1
length: 16
size: NA
DNA: TGTGCCAGCAGCCTAGACCCGGGACAGGGATCCTACGAGCAGTACTTC
CDR3: CASSLDPGQGSYEQYF

J: TRBJ1-1
V: TRBV4-1
D: TRBD1
length: 15
size: NA
DNA: TGCGCCAGCAGCCTCATAAGGACAGGGGGCACTGAAGCTTTCTTT
CDR3: CASSLIRTGGTEAFF

J: TRBJ1-4
V: TRBV2
D: NA
length: 14
size: NA
DNA: TGTGCCAGCAGTGAGCAACAGCTGAATGAAAAACTGTTTTTT
CDR3: CASSEQQLNEKLFF

J: TRBJ1-5
V: TRBV19
D: NA
length: 13
size: NA
DNA: TGTGCCAGTAGGGACAGAGGCAATCAGCCCCAGCATTTT
CDR3: CASRDRGNQPQHF

J: TRBJ1-3
V: TRBV5-8
D: NA
length: 16
size: NA
DNA: TGTGCCAGCAGCTCTGACATTCTTCAATCTGGAAACACCATATATTTT
CDR3: CASSSDILQSGNTIYF

J: TRBJ2-3
V: TRBV4-1
D: NA
length: 16
size: once
DNA: TGCGCCAGCAGCCAAGCGGTAGAGTTCATCACAGATACGCAGTATTTT
CDR3: CASSQAVEFITDTQYF

J: TRBJ1-4
V: TRBV29-1
D: NA
length: 12
size: NA
DNA: TGCAGCGTTGGAGTTCGTGGTGAAAAACTGTTTTTT
CDR3: CSVGVRGEKLFF

J: TRBJ2-3
V: TRBV6-5
D: NA
length: 14
size: once
DNA: TGTGCCAGCAGTTACTCTCCTAGCTCAGATACGCAGTATTTT
CDR3: CASSYSPSSDTQYF

J: TRBJ1-2
V: TRBV29-1
D: TRBD1
length: 15
size: NA
DNA: TGCAGCGTTGAATTGGAGCAGGGGGCTAACTATGGCTACACCTTC
CDR3: CSVELEQGANYGYTF

J: TRBJ2-3
V: TRBV7-2
D: TRBD2
length: 17
size: NA
DNA: TGTGCCAGCAGCCTGCTCACTAGCGGTACTAGCACAGATACGCAGTATTTT
CDR3: CASSLLTSGTSTDTQYF

J: TRBJ2-7
V: TRBV4-1
D: NA
length: 15
size: once
DNA: TGCGCCAGCAGCCTCCTAATGCTCCCCCCCTACGAGCAGTACTTC
CDR3: CASSLLMLPPYEQYF

J: TRBJ1-5
V: TRBV7-8
D: NA
length: 15
size: NA
DNA: TGTGCCAGCAGCTTAATCGAGGCCCCTAATCAGCCCCAGCATTTT
CDR3: CASSLIEAPNQPQHF

J: TRBJ1-4
V: TRBV5-1
D: NA
length: 14
size: NA
DNA: TGCGCCAGCAGGGATACGGTAACTAATGAAAAACTGTTTTTT
CDR3: CASRDTVTNEKLFF

J: TRBJ2-5
V: TRBV3-1/TRBV3-2
D: TRBD2
length: 19
size: once
DNA: TGTGCCAGCAGCCAAGATCTTCGGGCTAGCGGGAGTCCGGGGGAGACCCAGTACTTC
CDR3: CASSQDLRASGSPGETQYF

J: TRBJ1-1
V: TRBV4-2
D: NA
length: 15
size: once
DNA: TGTGCCAGCAGCCAAGGAGGCTCCGCGAGACCCGAAGCTTTCTTT
CDR3: CASSQGGSARPEAFF

J: TRBJ1-5
V: TRBV7-9
D: NA
length: 12
size: NA
DNA: TGTGCCAGCAGCCTTAACAATCAGCCCCAGCATTTT
CDR3: CASSLNNQPQHF

J: TRBJ2-1
V: TRBV27
D: TRBD2
length: 13
size: NA
DNA: TGTGCCAGCTCGAGGACTAGCTACAATGAGCAGTTCTTC
CDR3: CASSRTSYNEQFF

J: TRBJ1-1
V: TRBV7-2
D: NA
length: 13
size: NA
DNA: TGTGCCAGCACTCCCGGACGCTACACTGAAGCTTTCTTT
CDR3: CASTPGRYTEAFF